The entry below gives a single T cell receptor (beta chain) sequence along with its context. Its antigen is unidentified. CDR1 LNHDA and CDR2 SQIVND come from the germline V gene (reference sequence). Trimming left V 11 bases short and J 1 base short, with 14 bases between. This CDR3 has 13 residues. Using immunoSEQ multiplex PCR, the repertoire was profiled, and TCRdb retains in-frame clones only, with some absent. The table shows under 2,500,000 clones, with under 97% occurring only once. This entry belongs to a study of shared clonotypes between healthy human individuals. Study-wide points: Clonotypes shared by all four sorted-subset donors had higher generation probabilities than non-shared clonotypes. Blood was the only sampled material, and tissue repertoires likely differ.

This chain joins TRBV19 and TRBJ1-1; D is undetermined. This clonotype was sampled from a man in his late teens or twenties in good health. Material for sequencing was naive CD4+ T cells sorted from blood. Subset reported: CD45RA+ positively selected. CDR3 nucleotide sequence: TGTGCCTCCTCGGGCATAAGGAACACTGAAGCTTTCTTT. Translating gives CASSGIRNTEAFF.